The 5 T cell receptor beta chains below all came from one sample that was sequenced in a study of blood T cell repertoires in COVID-19. The assay was immunoSEQ multiplex PCR, and TCRdb's table has in-frame clones only and misses some. This table has 200,000 or so clones, 88% appearing once. Sequencing was done on a sample of peripheral blood. These TCRs come from a man between 65 and 79 years old with acute or convalescent COVID-19.

The V call is TRBV9, the J call TRBJ2-1; 10 positions match TRBD2. Trimming cost V 0 bases and J 4 bases; bases outside gene matches: 19. Per germline, CDR1 SGDLS and CDR2 YYNGEE. CDR3 length equals 21 residues. The CDR3, as DNA: TGTGCCAGCAGCGTAGACCCCGGGGGGAGCGGGAGGGCCACCGCTTACAATGAGCAGTTCTTC. Residues: CASSVDPGGSGRATAYNEQFF.

The chain carries TRBV19 and TRBJ2-3; 8 bases are shared with TRBD2. This CDR3 spans 16 amino acids. Losses at the gene ends were 7 bases for V and 1 base for J; bases not matched to a gene: 10. Germline V gives CDR1 LNHDA, CDR2 SQIVND (reference sequence). The CDR3 DNA sequence: TGTGCCAGTAAAGAGTCCCTAGCGGGTCGCACAGATACGCAGTATTTT. Translated, it gives CASKESLAGRTDTQYF. Supplemented by reference TRBV19 and TRBJ2-3, the full variable domain reads DGGITQSPKYLFRKEGQNVTLSCEQNLNHDAMYWYRQDPGQGLRLIYYSQIVNDFQKGDIAEGYSVSREKKESFPLTVTSAQKNPTAFYLCASKESLAGRTDTQYFGPGTRLTVL.

The CDR3 nucleotides read TGTGCCAGTAGTATTCCCCTTAGTACGGGCACCGGGGAGCTGTTTTTT. Translated, it gives CASSIPLSTGTGELFF. This chain connects TRBV19 to TRBJ2-2, with no clear D. Trimming left V 3 bases short and J 4 bases short, with 15 bases between. Germline V CDR1 and CDR2: LNHDA, SQIVND (reference sequence). This CDR3 is 16 amino acids long.

This clone was seen only once. The chain recombines TRBV27 with TRBJ1-3, with D perhaps matching TRBD1 (5 bases). With 5 bases removed from V and 0 bases from J, the gap between germline ends came to 11 bases. The CDR3 contains 15 residues. Germline CDR1 reads MNHEY; CDR2 reads SMNVEV (reference sequence). This chain's CDR3 is CASSQDSYSGNTIYF. As DNA, the CDR3 is TGTGCCAGCAGTCAAGACAGTTACTCTGGAAACACCATATATTTT.

The chain links TRBV29-1 to TRBJ2-5, with 8 bases fitting TRBD2. V gave up 4 bases and J gave up 1 base; unmatched junction bases: 8. The CDR3 has 15 residues. Germline V gene sequence: CDR1 SQVTM, CDR2 ANQGSEA. The DNA of the CDR3 is TGCAGCGTTGGAAGCGGGAGCGGGGGCCAAGAGACCCAGTACTTC. Its protein product is CSVGSGSGGQETQYF.